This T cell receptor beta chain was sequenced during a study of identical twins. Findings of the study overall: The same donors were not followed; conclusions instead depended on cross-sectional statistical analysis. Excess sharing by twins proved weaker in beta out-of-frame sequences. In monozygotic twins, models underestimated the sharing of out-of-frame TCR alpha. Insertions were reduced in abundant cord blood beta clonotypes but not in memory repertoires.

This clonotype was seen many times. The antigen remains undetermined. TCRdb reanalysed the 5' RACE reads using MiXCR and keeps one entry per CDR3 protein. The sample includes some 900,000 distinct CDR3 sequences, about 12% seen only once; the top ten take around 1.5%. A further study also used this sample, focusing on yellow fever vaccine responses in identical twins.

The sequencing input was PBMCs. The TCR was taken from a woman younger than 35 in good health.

This chain's CDR3 is CATSRSSFSYNEQFF. The CDR3 DNA sequence: TGTGCCACCAGCAGGTCTAGCTTCTCCTACAATGAGCAGTTCTTC. The chain joins TRBV15 to TRBJ2-1; TRBD2 might be the D (5 bases). This CDR3 is built from 15 residues. Germline lookup yields CDR1 LNHNV and CDR2 YYDKDF (reference sequence). Trimming shortened V by 3 bases and J by 0 bases, and 9 bases separated the two germline ends.